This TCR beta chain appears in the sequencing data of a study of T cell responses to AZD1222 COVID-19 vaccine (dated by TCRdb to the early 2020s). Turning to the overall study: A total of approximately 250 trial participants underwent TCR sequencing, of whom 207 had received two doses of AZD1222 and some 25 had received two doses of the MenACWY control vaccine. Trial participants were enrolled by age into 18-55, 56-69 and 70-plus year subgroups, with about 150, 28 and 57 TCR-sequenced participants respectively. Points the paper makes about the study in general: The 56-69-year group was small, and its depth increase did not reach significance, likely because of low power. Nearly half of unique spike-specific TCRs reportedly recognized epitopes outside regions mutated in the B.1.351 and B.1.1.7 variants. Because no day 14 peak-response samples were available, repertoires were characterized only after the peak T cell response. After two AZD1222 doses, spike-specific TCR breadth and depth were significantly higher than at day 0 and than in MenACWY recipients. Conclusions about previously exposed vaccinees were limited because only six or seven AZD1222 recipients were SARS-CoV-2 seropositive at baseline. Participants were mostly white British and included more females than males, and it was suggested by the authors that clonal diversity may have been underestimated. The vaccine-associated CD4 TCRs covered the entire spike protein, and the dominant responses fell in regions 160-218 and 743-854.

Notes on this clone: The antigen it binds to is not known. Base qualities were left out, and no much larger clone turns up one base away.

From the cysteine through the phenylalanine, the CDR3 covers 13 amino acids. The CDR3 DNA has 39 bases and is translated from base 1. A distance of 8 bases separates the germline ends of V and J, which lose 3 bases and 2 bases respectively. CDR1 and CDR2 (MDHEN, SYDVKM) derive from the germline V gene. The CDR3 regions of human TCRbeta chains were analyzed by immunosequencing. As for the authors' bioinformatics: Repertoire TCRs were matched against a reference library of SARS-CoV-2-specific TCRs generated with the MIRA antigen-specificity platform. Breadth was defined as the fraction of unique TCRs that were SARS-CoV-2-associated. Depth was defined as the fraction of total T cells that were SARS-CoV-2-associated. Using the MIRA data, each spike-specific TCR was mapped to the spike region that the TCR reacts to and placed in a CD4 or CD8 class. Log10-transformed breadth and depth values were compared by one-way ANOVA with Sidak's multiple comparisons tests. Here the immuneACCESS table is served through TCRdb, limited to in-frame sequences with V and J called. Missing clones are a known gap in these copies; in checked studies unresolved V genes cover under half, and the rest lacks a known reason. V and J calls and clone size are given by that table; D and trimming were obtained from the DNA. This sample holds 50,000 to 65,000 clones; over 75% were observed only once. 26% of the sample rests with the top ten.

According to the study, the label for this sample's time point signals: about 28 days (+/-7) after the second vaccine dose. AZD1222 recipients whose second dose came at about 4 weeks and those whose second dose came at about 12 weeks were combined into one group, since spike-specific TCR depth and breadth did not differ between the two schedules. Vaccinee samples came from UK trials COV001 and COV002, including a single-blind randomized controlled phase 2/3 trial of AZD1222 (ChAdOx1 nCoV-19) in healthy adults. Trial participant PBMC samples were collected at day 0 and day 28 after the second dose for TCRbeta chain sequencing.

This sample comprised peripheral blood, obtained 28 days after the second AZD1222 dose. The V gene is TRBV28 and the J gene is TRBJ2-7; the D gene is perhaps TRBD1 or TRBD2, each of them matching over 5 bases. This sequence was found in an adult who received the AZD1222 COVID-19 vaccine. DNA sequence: TGTGCCAGCAGTTTTCTGGGGGCCTACGAGCAGTACTTC. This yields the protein CASSFLGAYEQYF.